Each of the 15 T cell receptor beta chains below was sequenced from the same sample in a study of blood T cell repertoires in COVID-19. TCRdb keeps only in-frame clones here, not all; method: immunoSEQ multiplex PCR. This table holds tens of thousands of clones, about 83% found once. Sequencing was performed on peripheral blood. Receptors originate from a middle-aged man with acute or convalescent COVID-19.

The chain is built from TRBV9 and TRBJ1-6, with 9 bases that match TRBD1. The germline V gene encodes CDR1 SGDLS and CDR2 YYNGEE. The ends lost 3 bases at V and 7 bases at J; junction bases unmatched: 2. This CDR3 region has 14 residues. DNA for the CDR3: TGTGCCAGCAGCGCCGGGACAGGGAATTCACCCCTCCACTTT. Amino acid sequence: CASSAGTGNSPLHF.

This clone was detected a few times. The chain is built from TRBV6-6 and TRBJ1-6; D is ambiguous. The CDR3 totals 15 residues. CDR1 MNHNY and CDR2 SVGAGI come from the germline V gene (reference sequence). Trimming took 9 bases from V and 4 from J, leaving 16 bases between them. CDR3 sequence: CASLQTYGYNSPLHF. CDR3 DNA: TGTGCCAGTTTGCAGACTTATGGTTATAATTCACCCCTCCACTTT.

The rearrangement uses TRBV14 and TRBJ1-2; D is possibly TRBD1 (6 bases). CDR1 is SGHDN and CDR2 is FVKESK in the germline V gene. The ends were cut back, 0 bases at V and 8 bases at J, with 16 bases in the middle. This CDR3 is 15 amino acids long. DNA for the CDR3: TGTGCCAGCAGCCAAGATAATGGGGGCTTTCACGGCTACACCTTC. It yields the protein CASSQDNGGFHGYTF.

The chain combines TRBV6-5 with TRBJ1-3; D not certain. The CDR3 contains 11 residues. The germline V gene encodes CDR1 MNHEY and CDR2 SVGAGI. Trimming left V 8 bases short and J 4 bases short, with 6 bases between. The CDR3 nucleotides are TGTGCCAGCTATCGGGGAAACACCATATATTTT. This gives the protein CASYRGNTIYF.

This chain connects TRBV4-2 to TRBJ2-7; TRBD2 aligns across 10 bases. This CDR3 comprises 17 residues. Per the germline V gene, CDR1 is LGHNA and CDR2 is YNFKEQ. J lost 4 bases, V lost 1 base, and 10 bases had no gene match. The CDR3 loop is CASSQVGSSGGAYEQYF. The DNA for the CDR3 is TGTGCCAGCAGCCAAGTAGGTTCCAGCGGGGGGGCATACGAGCAGTACTTC.

The chain has TRBV10-2 and TRBJ1-6; TRBD1 aligns across 7 bases. The trim removed 8 bases at V and 6 bases at J, leaving 1 base unmatched. CDR1 and CDR2 from the germline V gene are WSHSY and SAAADI. CDR3 size: 12 residues. As DNA, the CDR3 is TGCGCCAGCGGGACAGCTAATTCACCCCTCCACTTT. Its protein product is CASGTANSPLHF.

The rearrangement uses TRBV7-2 and TRBJ1-5; the match to TRBD1 covers 9 bases. The J segment lost 1 base and the V segment lost 6 bases, leaving 1 base of the junction unmatched. CDR3 length: 14 amino acids. The germline V gene encodes CDR1 SGHTA and CDR2 FQGNSA. The CDR3 nucleotides read TGTGCCAGCAGGGGGACAGGGAGCAATCAGCCCCAGCATTTT. Translating gives CASRGTGSNQPQHF.

This clone was detected only once. This rearrangement joins TRBV28 to TRBJ2-5; 11 nucleotides line up with TRBD2. The CDR3 is 16 amino acids. The V and J ends lost 5 bases and 1 base, in that order; junction bases with no gene match: 6. Germline values: CDR1 MDHEN, CDR2 SYDVKM. As DNA, the CDR3 is TGTGCCAGCAGTCCGGGACTAGCGGCAGTCCAAGAGACCCAGTACTTC. It yields the protein CASSPGLAAVQETQYF.

This chain uses TRBV5-4 with TRBJ1-5; D gene unclear. CDR3 length: 12 residues. Germline loops: CDR1 SGHNT, CDR2 YYREEE (reference sequence). Trimming cost V 1 base and J 7 bases, with 6 bases left between them. The CDR3 bases are TGTGCCAGCAGCTTGATGGGCCAGCCCCAGCATTTT. Translation: CASSLMGQPQHF.

The J gene is TRBJ2-6, the V gene TRBV30, with TRBD1 identical over 11 bases. Germline V gives CDR1 GTSNPN, CDR2 SVGIG (reference sequence). The CDR3 runs to 17 residues. With 3 bases clipped from V and 2 bases from J, the junction kept 6 bases outside the gene matches. CDR3 sequence: CAWRVGTGGTGANVLTF. CDR3 bases: TGTGCCTGGAGGGTCGGGACAGGGGGAACTGGGGCCAACGTCCTGACTTTC.

The chain carries TRBV6-1 and TRBJ1-6; TRBD1 is a possible D gene (5 bases). This CDR3 has 16 amino acids. V lost 3 bases, J lost 10 bases, and 19 bases lay in between. In germline, CDR1 is MNHNS, CDR2 SASEGT. The CDR3 loop reads CASSDLWGVRLSPLHF. The CDR3 coding sequence is TGTGCCAGCAGTGACTTGTGGGGCGTCCGTTTATCACCCCTCCACTTT.

This chain joins TRBV5-4 and TRBJ1-1; TRBD1 matches at 7 bases. Germline V gene sequence: CDR1 SGHNT, CDR2 YYREEE (reference sequence). The CDR3 has 13 amino acids. The V and J ends lost 4 bases and 11 bases, in that order; junction bases with no gene match: 11. The CDR3 protein is CASSVDRRVGAFF. The CDR3 coding sequence is TGTGCCAGCAGCGTGGACAGGAGAGTAGGGGCTTTCTTT.

The chain joins TRBV27 to TRBJ2-7, with 10 bases lining up with TRBD1. The V gene's germline CDR1 is MNHEY and CDR2 SMNVEV (reference sequence). With V trimmed by 3 bases and J by 8 bases, 4 bases remained unmatched. CDR3 length: 13 amino acids. CDR3 sequence: CASSFGTGVKQYF. The CDR3 region has the DNA TGTGCCAGCAGTTTTGGGACAGGGGTAAAGCAGTACTTC.

This rearrangement joins TRBV10-3 to TRBJ1-2, with 8 bases aligning to TRBD1. The CDR3 has 14 amino acids. Germline V lookup: CDR1 ENHRY, CDR2 SYGVKD. V was pared by 6 bases and J by 8 bases, with 11 bases of the junction left unmatched. The CDR3: CAIRPDRVSYGYTF. In DNA form, the CDR3 reads TGTGCCATCAGGCCGGACAGGGTAAGCTACGGCTACACCTTC.

This chain connects TRBV14 to TRBJ2-1; 11 bases are a match to TRBD1. The CDR3 length is 17 residues. V was pared by 1 base and J by 4 bases, with 6 bases of the junction left unmatched. Germline V lookup: CDR1 SGHDN, CDR2 FVKESK. CDR3 nucleotide sequence: TGTGCCAGCAGCCAAGTCCCGGGACAGGGGGTTTACAATGAGCAGTTCTTC. Translated: CASSQVPGQGVYNEQFF.